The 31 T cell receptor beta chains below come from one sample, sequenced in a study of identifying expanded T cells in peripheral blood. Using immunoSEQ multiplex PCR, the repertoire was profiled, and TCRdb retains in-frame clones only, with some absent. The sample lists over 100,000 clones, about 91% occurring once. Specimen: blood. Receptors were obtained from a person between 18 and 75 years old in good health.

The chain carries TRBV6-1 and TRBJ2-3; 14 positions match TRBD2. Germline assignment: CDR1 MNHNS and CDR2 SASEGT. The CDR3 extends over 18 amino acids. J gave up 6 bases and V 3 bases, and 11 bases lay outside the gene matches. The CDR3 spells CASSDLRLAGGHADTQYF. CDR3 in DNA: TGTGCCAGCAGTGATCTCAGACTAGCGGGGGGGCACGCGGATACGCAGTATTTT.

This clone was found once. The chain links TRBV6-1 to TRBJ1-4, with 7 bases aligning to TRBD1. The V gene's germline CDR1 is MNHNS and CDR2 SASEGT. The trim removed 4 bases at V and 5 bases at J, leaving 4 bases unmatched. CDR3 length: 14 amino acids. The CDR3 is CASSAGQKNEKLFF. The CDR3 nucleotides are TGTGCCAGCAGTGCGGGACAGAAGAATGAAAAACTGTTTTTT.

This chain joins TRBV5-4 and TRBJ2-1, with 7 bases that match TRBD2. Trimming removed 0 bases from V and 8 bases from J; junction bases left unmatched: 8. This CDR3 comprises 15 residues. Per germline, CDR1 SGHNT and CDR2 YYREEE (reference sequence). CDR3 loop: CASSLASREVDEQFF. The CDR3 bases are TGTGCCAGCAGCTTGGCATCCCGGGAGGTCGATGAGCAGTTCTTC.

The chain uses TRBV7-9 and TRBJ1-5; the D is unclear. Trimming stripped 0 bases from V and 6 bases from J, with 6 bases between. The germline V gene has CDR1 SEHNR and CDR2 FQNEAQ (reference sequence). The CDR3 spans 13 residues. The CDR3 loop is CASSLATSQPQHF. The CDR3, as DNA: TGTGCCAGCAGCTTAGCAACTAGTCAGCCCCAGCATTTT. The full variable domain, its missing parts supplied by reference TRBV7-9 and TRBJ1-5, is DTGVSQNPRHKITKRGQNVTFRCDPISEHNRLYWYRQTLGQGPEFLTYFQNEAQLEKSRLLSDRFSAERPKGSFSTLEIQRTEQGDSAMYLCASSLATSQPQHFGDGTRLSIL.

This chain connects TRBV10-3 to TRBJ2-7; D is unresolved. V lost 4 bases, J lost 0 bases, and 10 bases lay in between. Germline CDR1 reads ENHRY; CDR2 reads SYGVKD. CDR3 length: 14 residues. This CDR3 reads CAISAGIPSYEQYF. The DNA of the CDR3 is TGTGCCATCAGTGCTGGCATCCCCTCCTACGAGCAGTACTTC.

The CDR3 protein is CASSLAWTSRETQYF. The CDR3 region has the DNA TGTGCCAGCAGCTTGGCCTGGACTAGTCGAGAGACCCAGTACTTC. The chain carries TRBV7-9 and TRBJ2-5; 7 bases line up with TRBD2. The J segment lost 4 bases and the V segment lost 3 bases, leaving 8 bases of the junction unmatched. The CDR3 is made up of 15 amino acids. Germline loops: CDR1 SEHNR, CDR2 FQNEAQ (reference sequence).

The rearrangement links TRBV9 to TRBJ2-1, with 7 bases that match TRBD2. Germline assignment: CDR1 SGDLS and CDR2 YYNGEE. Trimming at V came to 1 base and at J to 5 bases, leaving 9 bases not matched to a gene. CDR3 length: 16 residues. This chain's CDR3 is CASSVTVGRTDNEQFF. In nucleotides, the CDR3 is TGTGCCAGCAGCGTAACGGTCGGGAGGACCGACAATGAGCAGTTCTTC.

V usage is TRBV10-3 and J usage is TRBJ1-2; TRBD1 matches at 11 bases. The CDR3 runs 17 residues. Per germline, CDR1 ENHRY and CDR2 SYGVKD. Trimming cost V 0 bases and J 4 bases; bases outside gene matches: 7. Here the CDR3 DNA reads TGTGCCATCAGTGAGTCCGGGACAGGGGGTAGGGGCTATGGCTACACCTTC. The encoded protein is CAISESGTGGRGYGYTF.

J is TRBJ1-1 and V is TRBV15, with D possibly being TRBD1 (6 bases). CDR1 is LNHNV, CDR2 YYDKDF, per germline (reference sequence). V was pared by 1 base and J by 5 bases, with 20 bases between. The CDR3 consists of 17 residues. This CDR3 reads CATSRGGAARVGTEAFF. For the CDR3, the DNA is TGTGCCACCAGCAGAGGGGGGGCTGCCAGGGTAGGGACTGAAGCTTTCTTT.

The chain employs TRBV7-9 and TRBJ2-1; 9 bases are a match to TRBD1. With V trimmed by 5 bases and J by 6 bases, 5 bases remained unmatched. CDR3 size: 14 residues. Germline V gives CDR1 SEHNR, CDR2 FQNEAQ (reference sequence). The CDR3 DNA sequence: TGTGCCAGCAGCGTACGGACAGGGGTCAATGAGCAGTTCTTC. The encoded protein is CASSVRTGVNEQFF.

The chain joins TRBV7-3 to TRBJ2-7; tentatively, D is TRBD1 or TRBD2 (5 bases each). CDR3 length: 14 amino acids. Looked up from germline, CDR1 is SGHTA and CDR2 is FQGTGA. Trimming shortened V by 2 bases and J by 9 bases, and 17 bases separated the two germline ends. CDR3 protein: CASSLGSNGDAQYF. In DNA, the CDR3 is TGTGCCAGCAGCTTAGGGTCCAATGGGGACGCGCAGTACTTC.

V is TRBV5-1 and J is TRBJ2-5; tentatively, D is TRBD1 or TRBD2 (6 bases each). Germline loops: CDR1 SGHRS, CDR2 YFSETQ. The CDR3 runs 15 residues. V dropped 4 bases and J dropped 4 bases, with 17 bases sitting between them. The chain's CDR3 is CASSPPGRGGETQYF. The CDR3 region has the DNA TGCGCCAGCAGCCCACCCGGCAGGGGAGGAGAGACCCAGTACTTC. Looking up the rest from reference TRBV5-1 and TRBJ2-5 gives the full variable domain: KAGVTQTPRYLIKTRGQQVTLSCSPISGHRSVSWYQQTPGQGLQFLFEYFSETQRNKGNFPGRFSGRQFSNSRSEMNVSTLELGDSALYLCASSPPGRGGETQYFGPGTRLLVL.

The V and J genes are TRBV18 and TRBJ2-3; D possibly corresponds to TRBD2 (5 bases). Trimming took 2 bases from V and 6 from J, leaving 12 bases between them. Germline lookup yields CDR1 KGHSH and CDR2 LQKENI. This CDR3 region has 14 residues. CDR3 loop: CASSPGASRDTQYF. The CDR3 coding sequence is TGTGCCAGCTCACCAGGAGCTAGCCGTGATACGCAGTATTTT. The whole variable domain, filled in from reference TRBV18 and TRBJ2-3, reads NAGVMQNPRHLVRRRGQEARLRCSPMKGHSHVYWYRQLPEEGLKFMVYLQKENIIDESGMPKERFSAEFPKEGPSILRIQQVVRGDSAAYFCASSPGASRDTQYFGPGTRLTVL.

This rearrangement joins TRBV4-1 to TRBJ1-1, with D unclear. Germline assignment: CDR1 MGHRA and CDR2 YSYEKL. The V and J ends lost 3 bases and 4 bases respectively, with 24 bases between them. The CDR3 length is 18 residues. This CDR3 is CASSQVPPAGASGTEAFF. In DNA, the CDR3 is TGCGCCAGCAGCCAGGTTCCCCCCGCTGGTGCCTCCGGCACTGAAGCTTTCTTT.

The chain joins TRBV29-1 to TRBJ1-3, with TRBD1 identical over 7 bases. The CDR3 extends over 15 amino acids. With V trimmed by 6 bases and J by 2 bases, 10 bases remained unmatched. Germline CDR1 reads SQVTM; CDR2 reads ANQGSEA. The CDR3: CSVVRQGLAGNTIYF. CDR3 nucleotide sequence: TGCAGCGTCGTAAGACAGGGTCTTGCTGGAAACACCATATATTTT. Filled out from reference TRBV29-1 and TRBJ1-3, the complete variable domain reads SAVISQKPSRDICQRGTSLTIQCQVDSQVTMMFWYRQQPGQSLTLIATANQGSEATYESGFVIDKFPISRPNLTFSTLTVSNMSPEDSSIYLCSVVRQGLAGNTIYFGEGSWLTVV.

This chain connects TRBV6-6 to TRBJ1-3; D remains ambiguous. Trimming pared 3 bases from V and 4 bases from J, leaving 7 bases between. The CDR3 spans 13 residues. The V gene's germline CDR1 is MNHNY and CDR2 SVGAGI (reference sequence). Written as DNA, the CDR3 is TGTGCCAGCAGTTATCCGAGAGGAAACACCATATATTTT. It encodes CASSYPRGNTIYF.

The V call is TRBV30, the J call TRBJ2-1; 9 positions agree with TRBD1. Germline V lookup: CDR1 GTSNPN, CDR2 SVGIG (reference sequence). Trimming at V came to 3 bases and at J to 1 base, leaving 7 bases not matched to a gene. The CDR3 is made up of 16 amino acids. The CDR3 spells CAWRERQGVSYNEQFF. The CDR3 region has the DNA TGTGCCTGGAGGGAACGACAGGGGGTTTCCTACAATGAGCAGTTCTTC.

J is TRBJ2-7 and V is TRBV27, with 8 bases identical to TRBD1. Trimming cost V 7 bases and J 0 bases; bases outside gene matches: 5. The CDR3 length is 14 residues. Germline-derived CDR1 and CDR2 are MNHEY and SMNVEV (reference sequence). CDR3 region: CASMGQAYSYEQYF. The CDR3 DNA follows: TGTGCCAGCATGGGACAGGCGTACTCCTACGAGCAGTACTTC.

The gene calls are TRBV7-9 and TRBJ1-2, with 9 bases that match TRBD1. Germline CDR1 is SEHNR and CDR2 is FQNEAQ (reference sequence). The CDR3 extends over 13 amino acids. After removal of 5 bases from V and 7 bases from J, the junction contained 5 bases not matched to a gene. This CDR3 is CASSRDRVRGYTF. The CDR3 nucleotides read TGTGCCAGCAGCCGGGACAGGGTTCGTGGCTACACCTTC. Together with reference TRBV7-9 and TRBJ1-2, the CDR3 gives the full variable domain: DTGVSQNPRHKITKRGQNVTFRCDPISEHNRLYWYRQTLGQGPEFLTYFQNEAQLEKSRLLSDRFSAERPKGSFSTLEIQRTEQGDSAMYLCASSRDRVRGYTFGSGTRLTVV.

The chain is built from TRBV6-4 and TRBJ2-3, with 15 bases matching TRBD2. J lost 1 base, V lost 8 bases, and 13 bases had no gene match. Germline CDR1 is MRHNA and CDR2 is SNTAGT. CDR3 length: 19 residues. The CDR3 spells CASVRGLAGGRRGTDTQYF. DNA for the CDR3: TGTGCCAGCGTGAGAGGACTAGCGGGAGGGCGGAGAGGCACAGATACGCAGTATTTT.

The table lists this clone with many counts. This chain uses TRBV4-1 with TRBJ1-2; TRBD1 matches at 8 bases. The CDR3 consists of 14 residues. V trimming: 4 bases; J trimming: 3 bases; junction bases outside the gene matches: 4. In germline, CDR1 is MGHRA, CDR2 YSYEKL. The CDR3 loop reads CASSRVGQDYGYTF. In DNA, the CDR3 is TGCGCCAGCAGCCGCGTGGGACAGGACTATGGCTACACCTTC.

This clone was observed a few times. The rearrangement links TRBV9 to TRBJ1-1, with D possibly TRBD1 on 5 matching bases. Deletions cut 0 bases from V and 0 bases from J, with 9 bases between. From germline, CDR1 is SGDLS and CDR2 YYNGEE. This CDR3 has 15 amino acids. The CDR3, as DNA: TGTGCCAGCAGCGTAGAGGGGACTCTGAACACTGAAGCTTTCTTT. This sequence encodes CASSVEGTLNTEAFF.

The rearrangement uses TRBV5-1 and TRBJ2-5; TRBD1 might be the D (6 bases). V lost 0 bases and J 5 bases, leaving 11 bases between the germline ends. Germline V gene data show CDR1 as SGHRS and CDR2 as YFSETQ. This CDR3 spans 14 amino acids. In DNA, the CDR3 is TGCGCCAGCAGCTTGGGACAGGAGGTCGAGACCCAGTACTTC. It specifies CASSLGQEVETQYF.

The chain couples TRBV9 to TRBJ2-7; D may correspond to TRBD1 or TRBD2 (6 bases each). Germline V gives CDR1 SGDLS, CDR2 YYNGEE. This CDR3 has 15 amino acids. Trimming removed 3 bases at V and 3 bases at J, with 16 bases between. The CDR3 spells CASSERGAGVYEQYF. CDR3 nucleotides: TGTGCCAGCAGCGAGAGGGGGGCGGGTGTCTACGAGCAGTACTTC.

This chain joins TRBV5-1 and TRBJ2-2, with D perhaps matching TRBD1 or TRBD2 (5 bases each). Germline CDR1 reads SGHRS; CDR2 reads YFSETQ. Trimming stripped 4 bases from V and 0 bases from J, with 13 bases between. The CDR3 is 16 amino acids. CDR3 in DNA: TGCGCCAGCAGCCAGGGACGGAGACCGAACACCGGGGAGCTGTTTTTT. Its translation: CASSQGRRPNTGELFF.

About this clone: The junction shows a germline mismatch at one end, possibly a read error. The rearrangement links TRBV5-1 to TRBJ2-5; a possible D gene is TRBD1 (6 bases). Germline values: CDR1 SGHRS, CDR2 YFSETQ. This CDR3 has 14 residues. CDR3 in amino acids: CASRLARGKETQYF. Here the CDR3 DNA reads TGCGCCAGCAGATTGGCCAGGGGTAAAGAGACCCAGTACTTC.

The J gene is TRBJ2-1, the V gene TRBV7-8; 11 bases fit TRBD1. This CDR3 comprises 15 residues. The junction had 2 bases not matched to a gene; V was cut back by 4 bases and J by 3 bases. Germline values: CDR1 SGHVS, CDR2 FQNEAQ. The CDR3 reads CASSSGTGGYNEQFF. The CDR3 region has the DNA TGTGCCAGCAGCTCCGGGACAGGGGGCTACAATGAGCAGTTCTTC.

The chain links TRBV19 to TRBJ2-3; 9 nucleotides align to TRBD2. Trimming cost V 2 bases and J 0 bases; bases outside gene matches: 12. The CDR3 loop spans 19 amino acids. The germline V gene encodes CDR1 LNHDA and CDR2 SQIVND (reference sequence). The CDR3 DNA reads TGTGCCAGTAGTATATGGAGTCTAGCGGGAACCTCTAGCACAGATACGCAGTATTTT. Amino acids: CASSIWSLAGTSSTDTQYF.

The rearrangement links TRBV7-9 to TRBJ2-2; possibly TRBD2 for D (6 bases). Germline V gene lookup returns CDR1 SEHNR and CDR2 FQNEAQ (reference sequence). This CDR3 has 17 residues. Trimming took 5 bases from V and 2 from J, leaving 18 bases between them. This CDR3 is CASSDAVAGLNTGELFF. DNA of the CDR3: TGTGCCAGCAGCGACGCGGTGGCGGGGTTAAACACCGGGGAGCTGTTTTTT.

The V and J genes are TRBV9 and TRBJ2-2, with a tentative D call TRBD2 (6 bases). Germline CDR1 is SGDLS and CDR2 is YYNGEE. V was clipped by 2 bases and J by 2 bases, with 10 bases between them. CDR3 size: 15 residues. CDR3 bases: TGTGCCAGCAGCGTTGGCGGGGCCAACACCGGGGAGCTGTTTTTT. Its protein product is CASSVGGANTGELFF.

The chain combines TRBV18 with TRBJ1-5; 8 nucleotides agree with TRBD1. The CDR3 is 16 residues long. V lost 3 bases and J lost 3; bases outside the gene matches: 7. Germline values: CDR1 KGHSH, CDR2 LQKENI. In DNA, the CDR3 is TGTGCCAGCTCACCCCGGGACAGGCACCCCAATCAGCCCCAGCATTTT. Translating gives CASSPRDRHPNQPQHF.